A selection of T cell receptor beta chains follows, all from one sample in a study of shared clonotypes between healthy human individuals. Assay used: immunoSEQ multiplex PCR; TCRdb lists only in-frame clones, some missing. The sample carries approximately 240,000 clones, about 65% recorded once. Sequences were obtained from memory CD4+ T cells sorted from blood. These receptors all stem from a man aged 30 to 45 in good health. Both conserved end residues are part of each CDR3. A D gene is named only where the DNA matches it firmly. Not every row has a clone size; where given, it reads once, few, many or a size class.

CDR3aa: CASRSGTTGRFNEQFF; CDR3nt: TGTGCCAGCAGAAGCGGGACCACAGGAAGGTTCAATGAGCAGTTCTTC; j_gene: TRBJ2-1; abundance: many; d_gene: TRBD2; v_gene: TRBV28
CDR3aa: CSVELAVQETQYF; CDR3nt: TGCAGCGTTGAGTTGGCGGTACAAGAGACCCAGTACTTC; j_gene: TRBJ2-5; abundance: -; d_gene: -; v_gene: TRBV29-1
CDR3aa: CASSARRGGSPEQFF; CDR3nt: TGTGCCAGCAGCGCCCGGCGGGGCGGGAGTCCTGAGCAGTTCTTC; j_gene: TRBJ2-1; abundance: -; d_gene: TRBD2; v_gene: TRBV9
CDR3aa: CASSPDYFRELFF; CDR3nt: TGTGCCAGCAGTCCGGACTATTTCCGGGAGCTGTTTTTT; j_gene: TRBJ2-2; abundance: -; d_gene: -; v_gene: TRBV6-1
CDR3aa: CASRLLIGDEQYF; CDR3nt: TGTGCCAGCAGACTCCTGATTGGGGACGAGCAGTACTTC; j_gene: TRBJ2-7; abundance: -; d_gene: -; v_gene: TRBV28
CDR3aa: CASSQEASFHPREQFF; CDR3nt: TGTGCCAGCAGCCAAGAAGCTAGCTTTCATCCTCGGGAGCAGTTCTTC; j_gene: TRBJ2-1; abundance: -; d_gene: -; v_gene: TRBV14
CDR3aa: CASNQKGSLGEEQYF; CDR3nt: TGTGCCAGCAACCAAAAGGGTTCCTTGGGGGAGGAGCAGTACTTC; j_gene: TRBJ2-7; abundance: -; d_gene: -; v_gene: TRBV5-4
CDR3aa: CASSLSRGNTEAFF; CDR3nt: TGTGCCAGCAGCTTAAGTAGGGGGAACACTGAAGCTTTCTTT; j_gene: TRBJ1-1; abundance: -; d_gene: -; v_gene: TRBV7-6
CDR3aa: CSARQGTYEQYF; CDR3nt: TGCAGCGCTCGACAGGGTACCTACGAGCAGTACTTC; j_gene: TRBJ2-7; abundance: -; d_gene: TRBD1; v_gene: TRBV29-1
CDR3aa: CASSQFRGAGSLDEQFF; CDR3nt: TGTGCCAGCAGCCAATTCCGGGGGGCAGGCAGTTTGGATGAGCAGTTCTTC; j_gene: TRBJ2-1; abundance: -; d_gene: -; v_gene: TRBV14
CDR3aa: CASSWDYEQYF; CDR3nt: TGTGCCAGCAGTTGGGACTACGAGCAGTACTTC; j_gene: TRBJ2-7; abundance: -; d_gene: -; v_gene: TRBV6-6
CDR3aa: CASSDRGRTSTQYF; CDR3nt: TGTGCCAGCAGCGACCGTGGACGGACTAGTACGCAGTATTTT; j_gene: TRBJ2-3; abundance: -; d_gene: TRBD2; v_gene: TRBV11-2
CDR3aa: CASSKLGSYEQYF; CDR3nt: TGTGCCAGCAGCAAATTAGGCTCCTACGAGCAGTACTTC; j_gene: TRBJ2-7; abundance: -; d_gene: -; v_gene: TRBV11-2
CDR3aa: CASSRQGLRNFAYEQYF; CDR3nt: TGTGCCAGTAGCAGACAGGGTTTGAGGAACTTCGCCTACGAGCAGTACTTC; j_gene: TRBJ2-7; abundance: -; d_gene: TRBD1; v_gene: TRBV19
CDR3aa: CASRRTVEQFF; CDR3nt: TGTGCCAGCAGAAGGACAGTTGAGCAGTTCTTC; j_gene: TRBJ2-1; abundance: -; d_gene: -; v_gene: TRBV25-1
CDR3aa: CASSRIQGRGEKLFF; CDR3nt: TGTGCCAGCAGTCGTATACAGGGTCGGGGTGAAAAACTGTTTTTT; j_gene: TRBJ1-4; abundance: -; d_gene: -; v_gene: TRBV28
CDR3aa: CSVGLRRTGELFF; CDR3nt: TGCAGCGTGGGCCTAAGGCGCACCGGGGAGCTGTTTTTT; j_gene: TRBJ2-2; abundance: many; d_gene: -; v_gene: TRBV29-1
CDR3aa: CASSPRTAQETQYF; CDR3nt: TGTGCCAGCAGCCCCCGGACAGCTCAAGAGACCCAGTACTTC; j_gene: TRBJ2-5; abundance: -; d_gene: -; v_gene: TRBV11-2
CDR3aa: CASSPTGTGNWWSGEKLFF; CDR3nt: TGTGCCAGCAGTCCCACCGGGACAGGGAATTGGTGGTCGGGTGAAAAACTGTTTTTT; j_gene: TRBJ1-4; abundance: once; d_gene: TRBD1; v_gene: TRBV2
CDR3aa: CASSPGLVWYF; CDR3nt: TGTGCCAGCTCACCCGGACTCGTATGGTACTTC; j_gene: TRBJ2-7; abundance: -; d_gene: -; v_gene: TRBV18
CDR3aa: CASTPGSDRTRPAKTNYGYTF; CDR3nt: TGTGCCAGCACCCCCGGATCTGACAGGACAAGACCAGCCAAAACAAACTATGGCTACACCTTC; j_gene: TRBJ1-2; abundance: -; d_gene: -; v_gene: TRBV28
CDR3aa: CASSWRRDRAGEQYF; CDR3nt: TGTGCCAGCAGCTGGCGCCGGGACAGAGCCGGCGAGCAGTACTTC; j_gene: TRBJ2-7; abundance: few; d_gene: TRBD1; v_gene: TRBV14
CDR3aa: CASSSGNQETQYF; CDR3nt: TGTGCCAGCAGTTCAGGAAACCAAGAGACCCAGTACTTC; j_gene: TRBJ2-5; abundance: -; d_gene: -; v_gene: TRBV27
CDR3aa: CATTTYLAHSYNEQFF; CDR3nt: TGTGCCACCACCACTTACCTAGCGCACTCCTACAATGAGCAGTTCTTC; j_gene: TRBJ2-1; abundance: -; d_gene: -; v_gene: TRBV15
CDR3aa: CASSYSGSRSYEQYF; CDR3nt: TGCGCCAGCAGCTATAGCGGGAGTCGGTCCTACGAGCAGTACTTC; j_gene: TRBJ2-7; abundance: few; d_gene: TRBD2; v_gene: TRBV5-1
CDR3aa: CASSPRANSYEQYF; CDR3nt: TGTGCCAGCAGCCCCCGAGCGAATTCCTACGAGCAGTACTTC; j_gene: TRBJ2-7; abundance: -; d_gene: -; v_gene: TRBV11-3
CDR3aa: CASSQEPAGYSYEQYF; CDR3nt: TGCGCCAGCAGCCAAGAGCCAGCGGGTTACTCCTACGAGCAGTACTTC; j_gene: TRBJ2-7; abundance: -; d_gene: -; v_gene: TRBV4-1
CDR3aa: CASSLWVGTRRYEQYF; CDR3nt: TGTGCCAGCAGTTTATGGGTCGGGACTAGACGCTACGAGCAGTACTTC; j_gene: TRBJ2-7; abundance: -; d_gene: TRBD2; v_gene: TRBV27
CDR3aa: CASRVMSQGGRERSIQPQHF; CDR3nt: TGTGCCAGTAGGGTGATGAGTCAGGGAGGGCGAGAAAGGTCTATACAGCCCCAGCATTTT; j_gene: TRBJ1-5; abundance: -; d_gene: -; v_gene: TRBV19
CDR3aa: CASSLEPEPTDTQYF; CDR3nt: TGCGCCAGCAGCTTGGAGCCGGAGCCCACAGATACGCAGTATTTT; j_gene: TRBJ2-3; abundance: few; d_gene: -; v_gene: TRBV5-1
CDR3aa: CASSLAGIRYEQYF; CDR3nt: TGTGCCAGCAGCCTAGCGGGAATTCGCTACGAGCAGTACTTC; j_gene: TRBJ2-7; abundance: -; d_gene: TRBD2; v_gene: TRBV6-1
CDR3aa: CASSFGDRAYEQYF; CDR3nt: TGTGCCAGTAGTTTTGGGGATCGGGCCTACGAGCAGTACTTC; j_gene: TRBJ2-7; abundance: -; d_gene: -; v_gene: TRBV19
CDR3aa: CASSLGRDSQGTDTQYF; CDR3nt: TGTGCCAGCAGCTTAGGAAGGGACAGCCAAGGCACAGATACGCAGTATTTT; j_gene: TRBJ2-3; abundance: -; d_gene: TRBD1; v_gene: TRBV7-2
CDR3aa: CASSLFAESYEQYF; CDR3nt: TGTGCCAGCAGCTTATTCGCGGAGTCATACGAGCAGTACTTC; j_gene: TRBJ2-7; abundance: -; d_gene: -; v_gene: TRBV7-2
CDR3aa: CASSLVGGRTAEQYF; CDR3nt: TGTGCCAGCAGCTTAGTGGGCGGGAGAACAGCCGAGCAGTACTTC; j_gene: TRBJ2-7; abundance: few; d_gene: TRBD2; v_gene: TRBV7-2
CDR3aa: CAISESALSGANVLTF; CDR3nt: TGTGCCATCAGTGAGTCGGCACTCTCTGGGGCCAACGTCCTGACTTTC; j_gene: TRBJ2-6; abundance: few; d_gene: -; v_gene: TRBV10-3
CDR3aa: CASSLTESYNEQFF; CDR3nt: TGTGCCAGCAGCTTAACGGAATCCTACAATGAGCAGTTCTTC; j_gene: TRBJ2-1; abundance: -; d_gene: -; v_gene: TRBV7-3
CDR3aa: CASRRQGQDQPQHF; CDR3nt: TGTGCCAGCAGGAGACAGGGGCAGGATCAGCCCCAGCATTTT; j_gene: TRBJ1-5; abundance: few; d_gene: TRBD1; v_gene: TRBV28
CDR3aa: CASSRTVEWSNQPQHF; CDR3nt: TGTGCCAGCAGCCGAACAGTAGAATGGAGCAATCAGCCCCAGCATTTT; j_gene: TRBJ1-5; abundance: -; d_gene: -; v_gene: TRBV28
CDR3aa: CASSPGTSGAYEQYF; CDR3nt: TGTGCCAGCAGCCCCGGGACTAGCGGAGCCTACGAGCAGTACTTC; j_gene: TRBJ2-7; abundance: -; d_gene: TRBD2; v_gene: TRBV13